This is a list of T cell receptor beta chains from one sample in a study of identical twins. TCRdb re-analysed the 5' RACE reads in MiXCR, keeping a single row per CDR3 protein. The sample holds 1.5 million to 2 million distinct CDR3 sequences, roughly a third seen once. The sequencing input was cord blood. The receptor set was obtained from a newborn girl in good health. Each CDR3 is given with its conserved first and last residue. Fields, in order: clone size, J gene, D gene, V gene, CDR3 protein, CDR3 DNA. The D gene is left open where the match is weak. Rows give clone size only sometimes, using once, few, many, or a class for an expanded clone.

size: once
J: TRBJ1-1
D: TRBD1
V: TRBV20-1
CDR3: CSAIGTGGTEAFF
DNA: TGCAGTGCTATCGGGACAGGGGGCACTGAAGCTTTCTTT

size: -
J: TRBJ2-7
D: -
V: TRBV28
CDR3: CASRTGAHSYNEQYF
DNA: TGTGCCAGCAGAACAGGCGCCCACTCCTACAATGAGCAGTACTTC

size: -
J: TRBJ2-6
D: -
V: TRBV7-9
CDR3: CASSLVALVSGANVLTF
DNA: TGTGCCAGCAGCTTAGTGGCTCTAGTATCTGGGGCCAACGTCCTGACTTTC

size: few
J: TRBJ2-3
D: -
V: TRBV9
CDR3: CASSVDFGRTPADTQYF
DNA: TGTGCCAGCAGCGTAGATTTCGGACGGACCCCCGCAGATACGCAGTATTTT

size: -
J: TRBJ2-1
D: TRBD1
V: TRBV19
CDR3: CASGDRANFNEQFF
DNA: TGTGCCAGCGGGGACAGGGCGAATTTCAATGAGCAGTTCTTC

size: -
J: TRBJ1-2
D: -
V: TRBV5-1
CDR3: CASSFDRKFGYTF
DNA: TGCGCCAGCAGCTTTGACAGAAAATTCGGCTACACCTTC

size: few
J: TRBJ1-2
D: TRBD1
V: TRBV30
CDR3: CALLPGQGNSNYGYTF
DNA: TGTGCCTTACTTCCGGGACAGGGTAATTCTAACTATGGCTACACCTTC

size: many
J: TRBJ1-4
D: -
V: TRBV4-2
CDR3: CASSQEAATNEKLFF
DNA: TGTGCCAGCAGCCAAGAGGCTGCAACTAATGAAAAACTGTTTTTT

size: -
J: TRBJ1-1
D: TRBD1
V: TRBV27
CDR3: CASSSDRGYRTEAFF
DNA: TGTGCCAGCAGTTCGGACAGGGGATATCGCACTGAAGCTTTCTTT

size: -
J: TRBJ1-5
D: -
V: TRBV21-1
CDR3: CASGQGKCNQPQHF
DNA: TGTGCCAGCGGACAGGGAAAATGCAATCAGCCCCAGCATTTT

size: many
J: TRBJ2-5
D: TRBD2
V: TRBV3-1
CDR3: CASSPTSGRETQYF
DNA: TGTGCCAGCAGCCCGACTAGCGGGAGAGAGACCCAGTACTTC

size: few
J: TRBJ1-2
D: TRBD1
V: TRBV7-9
CDR3: CASNEVTGQAFTNYGYTF
DNA: TGTGCCAGCAACGAGGTTACGGGACAGGCCTTTACTAACTATGGCTACACCTTC

size: few
J: TRBJ1-2
D: TRBD1
V: TRBV28
CDR3: CASTPGGQVHGYTF
DNA: TGTGCCAGCACTCCTGGGGGACAGGTCCATGGCTACACCTTC

size: few
J: TRBJ2-3
D: -
V: TRBV4-1
CDR3: CASSQSPKPGPFTDTQYF
DNA: TGCGCCAGCAGCCAAAGCCCGAAACCGGGACCCTTCACAGATACGCAGTATTTT

size: -
J: TRBJ2-1
D: -
V: TRBV20-1
CDR3: CSDPKEGGRPYNEQFF
DNA: TGCAGTGATCCGAAGGAGGGGGGACGCCCTTACAATGAGCAGTTCTTC

size: -
J: TRBJ2-2
D: -
V: TRBV9
CDR3: CASSVASTVNTGELFF
DNA: TGTGCCAGCAGCGTAGCATCGACGGTTAACACCGGGGAGCTGTTTTTT

size: -
J: TRBJ1-2
D: TRBD1
V: TRBV29-1
CDR3: CSVWIRRTGAYGYTF
DNA: TGCAGCGTGTGGATTCGGCGGACAGGGGCTTATGGCTACACCTTC

size: once
J: TRBJ1-1
D: -
V: TRBV5-6
CDR3: CASSKLQALNAEAFF
DNA: TGTGCCAGCAGCAAGCTACAGGCTCTGAACGCTGAAGCTTTCTTT